The clone carrying this T cell receptor (beta chain) was seen repeatedly, ten times or more. Antigen: not known. Amplification targeted TCR beta CDR3 regions from RNA transcripts. Researchers ran a first-round RT-PCR on the TCR CDR3 using the HTBI primer set. MiXCR, run by TCRdb on the multiplex PCR reads, gives a single entry per CDR3 protein. This sample carries around 350,000 distinct CDR3 sequences, approximately 19% of them seen once, and the ten largest clones take 3% to 4.5%. The data were taken from a study of T cells in Graves' hyperthyroidism and ophthalmopathy. General observations from the study: Appearing also in blood were most of the thyroid clonotypes expanded above 0.001.

For the diagnoses, clinical symptoms, serum thyroxine and TRAb, thyroid ultrasound and orbital computed tomography were used. The TCR originated in a woman between 18 and 29 years old with Graves' hyperthyroidism. Sequences were obtained from blood.

The CDR3 here is CSARTSGPHYSNQPQHF. The CDR3 coding sequence is TGCAGTGCTAGAACTTCCGGGCCGCACTATAGCAATCAGCCCCAGCATTTT. The gene calls are TRBV20-1 and TRBJ1-5; D remains unclear. V lost 2 bases and J lost 0, with 17 bases in between. The CDR3 has 17 residues. Germline-derived CDR1 and CDR2 are DFQATT and SNEGSKA (reference sequence).